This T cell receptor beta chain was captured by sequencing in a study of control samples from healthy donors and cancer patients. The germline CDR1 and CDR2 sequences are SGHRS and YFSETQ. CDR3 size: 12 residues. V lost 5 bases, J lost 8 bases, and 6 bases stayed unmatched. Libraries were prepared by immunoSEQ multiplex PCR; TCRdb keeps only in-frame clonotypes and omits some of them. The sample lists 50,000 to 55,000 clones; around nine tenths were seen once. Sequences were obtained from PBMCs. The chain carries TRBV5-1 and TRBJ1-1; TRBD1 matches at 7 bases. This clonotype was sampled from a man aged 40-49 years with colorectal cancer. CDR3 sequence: CASRIRDSEAFF. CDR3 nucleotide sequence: TGCGCCAGCAGAATCCGGGACAGCGAAGCTTTCTTT.